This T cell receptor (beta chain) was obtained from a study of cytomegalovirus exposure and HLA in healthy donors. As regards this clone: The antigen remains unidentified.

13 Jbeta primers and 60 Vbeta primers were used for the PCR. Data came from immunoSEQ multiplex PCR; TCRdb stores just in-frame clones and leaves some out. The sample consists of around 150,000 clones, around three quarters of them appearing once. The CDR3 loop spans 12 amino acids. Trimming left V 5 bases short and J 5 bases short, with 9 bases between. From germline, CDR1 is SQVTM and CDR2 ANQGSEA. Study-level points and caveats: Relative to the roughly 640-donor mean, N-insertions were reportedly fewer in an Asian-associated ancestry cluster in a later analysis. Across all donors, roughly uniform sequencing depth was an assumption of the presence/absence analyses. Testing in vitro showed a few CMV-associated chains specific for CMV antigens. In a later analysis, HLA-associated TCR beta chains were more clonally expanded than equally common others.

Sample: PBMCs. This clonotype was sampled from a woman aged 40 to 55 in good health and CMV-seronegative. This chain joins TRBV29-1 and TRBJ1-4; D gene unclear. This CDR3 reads CSVWAPNEKLFF. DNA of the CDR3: TGCAGCGTTTGGGCCCCGAATGAAAAACTGTTTTTT.